A selection of T cell receptor beta chains follows, all from one sample in a study of cytomegalovirus exposure and HLA in healthy donors. TCRdb's table, derived via immunoSEQ multiplex PCR, lists solely in-frame clones and lacks some. Of some 100,000 clones listed, approximately 73% are singletons. The sample comprised PBMCs. Every receptor here comes from a woman between 45 and 60 years old in good health and CMV-seropositive. Each CDR3 is given with its conserved first and last residue. Each record gives: V gene, D gene, clone size, J gene, CDR3 DNA, CDR3 protein. D genes are given only for firm matches. Where a row states a size, it is once, few, many or the class of an expanded clone; other rows omit it.

TRBV2,.,.,TRBJ2-7,TGTGCCAGCAATAGCGCAAGCTCCTACGAGCAGTACTTC,CASNSASSYEQYF
TRBV9,.,once,TRBJ1-1,TGTGCCAGCAATCCAGGGAATATGAACACTGAAGCTTTCTTT,CASNPGNMNTEAFF
TRBV30,TRBD2,.,TRBJ2-3,TGTGCCACGCAGCGGGGGGTTGCAGATACGCAGTATTTT,CATQRGVADTQYF
TRBV9,.,.,TRBJ1-2,TGTGCCAGCAGCTCGATACAGGGCGCTGTCGCCTATGGCTACACCTTC,CASSSIQGAVAYGYTF
TRBV20-1,TRBD1,.,TRBJ1-1,TGCAGTGCTAGGGACAGGGGGCCGCTATTT,CSARDRGPLF
TRBV5-1,TRBD1,.,TRBJ2-7,TGCGCCAGCAGCTCAGACAGGGCCTACGAGCAGTACTTC,CASSSDRAYEQYF
TRBV19,.,.,TRBJ1-5,TGTGCCAGTAGGAGGGTTAATCAGCCCCAGCATTTT,CASRRVNQPQHF
TRBV6-5,TRBD1,.,TRBJ1-2,TGTGCCAGCAAGGAGGTGGGACAGCTCTATGGCTACACCTTC,CASKEVGQLYGYTF
TRBV2,TRBD1,few,TRBJ2-1,TGTGCCTGTGCGTCTTCTACAGGGGCGGGTGAGTTCTTC,CACASSTGAGEFF
TRBV18,TRBD1,.,TRBJ1-2,TGTGCCAGCTCACTGGGACAGGCGATACCCACTAACTATGGCTACACCTTC,CASSLGQAIPTNYGYTF
TRBV2,TRBD1,.,TRBJ1-3,TGTGCCAACTACGGTCCAGGGGGGCGATCTGGAAACACCATATATTTT,CANYGPGGRSGNTIYF
TRBV5-8,.,few,TRBJ1-2,TGTGCCAGCAGCCGCAGGGAAAGGAGATATGGCTACACCTTC,CASSRRERRYGYTF
TRBV2,.,.,TRBJ1-5,TGTGCCAGCAGTGTCTCCGGGACAAGCAATCAGCCCCAGCATTTT,CASSVSGTSNQPQHF
TRBV9,TRBD1,.,TRBJ2-2,TGTGCCAGCAGCCATAGACAGGGGGGGGACAGGGAGCTGTTTTTT,CASSHRQGGDRELFF
TRBV6-1,TRBD1,few,TRBJ1-1,TGTGCCAGCAGTGAACTGATGACAGGGGAAGCTTTCTTT,CASSELMTGEAFF
TRBV7-7,.,.,TRBJ2-1,TGTGCTAGCAGCTTAGAAGGGGTCTACAATGAGCAGTTCTTC,CASSLEGVYNEQFF
TRBV5-1,.,.,TRBJ1-1,TGCGCCAGCAGTCCCGGGGGGTACACTGAAGCTTTCTTT,CASSPGGYTEAFF
TRBV7-9,.,.,TRBJ2-5,TGTGCCAGCAGCTTAGGACAGCCTCAAGAGACCCAGTACTTC,CASSLGQPQETQYF
TRBV5-6,.,.,TRBJ2-5,TGTGCCAGCAGCTTGCTACAGCAAGAGACCCAGTACTTC,CASSLLQQETQYF
TRBV12-5,.,once,TRBJ2-1,TGTGCTAGTGGTTTGGTGATTAGCGCAACCTACAATGAGCAGTTCTTC,CASGLVISATYNEQFF
TRBV7-9,.,.,TRBJ1-2,TGTTCCAGCAGCCACCAGAGTTCCGGGTCAAAGGACTATGGCTACACCTTC,CSSSHQSSGSKDYGYTF
TRBV5-1,.,.,TRBJ2-1,TGCGCCAGCAGCTTTCTACAGGGTGGCCTAGCGGCCTCTGGGTTCTTC,CASSFLQGGLAASGFF
TRBV18,TRBD1,.,TRBJ1-4,TGTGCCAGCTCACCAGATTCCGACAGGGCGGCTAATGAAAAACTGTTTTTT,CASSPDSDRAANEKLFF
TRBV27,TRBD1,once,TRBJ2-7,TGTGCCAGCAGTTTACAGGGACAGGGAGGGGGCGAGCAGTACTTC,CASSLQGQGGGEQYF
TRBV30,.,.,TRBJ2-3,TGTGCCTGGGAGGGCACAGATACGCAGTATTTT,CAWEGTDTQYF
TRBV30,.,.,TRBJ1-2,TGTGCCTGGTCGGGGGGGGGCGGGTTCTATGGCTACACCTTC,CAWSGGGGFYGYTF
TRBV7-9,.,.,TRBJ1-1,TGTGCCAGCAGCTTTAACCCTTTGGTAGCCTCTAACACTGAAGCTTTCTTT,CASSFNPLVASNTEAFF
TRBV29-1,.,.,TRBJ2-7,TGCAGCGTAGGACAGCCAAGGGGGAGCTCCTACGAGCAGTACTTC,CSVGQPRGSSYEQYF
TRBV29-1,TRBD1,.,TRBJ2-5,TGCAGCTCCGACAGGGGAGAGACCCAGTACTTC,CSSDRGETQYF
TRBV18,.,.,TRBJ1-2,TGTGCCAGCTCACCTCGACAGGCTAACTATGGCTACACCTTC,CASSPRQANYGYTF
TRBV7-6,.,.,TRBJ2-7,TGTGCCAGCAGCTTAGAAGACTCCCACTCCTACGAGCAGTACTTC,CASSLEDSHSYEQYF
TRBV10-1,.,.,TRBJ2-7,TGCGCCAGCAAGGACAGCCGCAAGTGTACTTGTTTGGAGCAGTACTTC,CASKDSRKCTCLEQYF
TRBV4-2,TRBD2,.,TRBJ2-5,TGTGCCAGCAGCCCAGCGACTAGCAGCCATACGAAGACCCAGTACTTC,CASSPATSSHTKTQYF
TRBV4-1,.,.,TRBJ2-6,TGCGCCAGCAGCCAAGGACAGGCCTCTGGGGCCAACGTCCTGACTTTC,CASSQGQASGANVLTF
TRBV6-5,TRBD1,.,TRBJ1-5,TGTGCCAGCAGCCGGGACAGGGAAAATCGGCCCCAGCATTTT,CASSRDRENRPQHF
TRBV5-1,.,.,TRBJ2-1,TGCGCCAGCAGCGTGAGCTACAATGAGCAGTTCTTC,CASSVSYNEQFF
TRBV27,.,few,TRBJ1-5,TGTGCCAGCAGTTTGAATGACAGAAACAATCAGCCCCAGCATTTT,CASSLNDRNNQPQHF
TRBV11-1,TRBD1,.,TRBJ2-7,TGTGCCAGCAGCCCGACAGGGACCTACGAGCAGTACTTC,CASSPTGTYEQYF
TRBV9,.,.,TRBJ2-7,TGTGCCAGCAGCGAACAGGGTTCCCCGTACGAGCAGTACTTC,CASSEQGSPYEQYF
TRBV7-9,.,.,TRBJ1-1,TGTGCCAGCAGCTTGGCAGGTACTGAAGCTTTCTTT,CASSLAGTEAFF
TRBV28,TRBD1,.,TRBJ1-5,TGTGCCAGCAGCTCCACAGGGGATGGACAGCCCCAGCATTTT,CASSSTGDGQPQHF